The next 11 T cell receptor beta chains were all read from a single sample in a study of blood T cells in healthy people across ages. A second PCR of about 7 to 11 cycles used a sample-barcoded 5' primer and a J-beta primer mix. TCRdb re-called the 5' RACE reads through MiXCR, storing one row per CDR3 protein. The table shows 600,000 to 650,000 distinct CDR3 sequences, with 58% occurring only once. The sequencing sample was made of blood. The receptors come from a man aged 55 to 70 in good health.

Ten or more counts support this clonotype. The genes are TRBV7-2 and TRBJ2-5; D is tentatively TRBD1 or TRBD2 (6 bases each). This CDR3 region has 18 residues. In germline, CDR1 is SGHTA, CDR2 FQGNSA. Trimming took 7 bases from V and 5 from J, leaving 29 bases between them. CDR3 in amino acids: CASTLGGGLAPLRETQYF. DNA for the CDR3: TGTGCCAGCACCCTAGGAGGGGGTCTAGCGCCCCTTCGGGAGACCCAGTACTTC.

This clonotype was found once. The chain combines TRBV6-6 with TRBJ2-6; 8 bases line up with TRBD1. Germline V gives CDR1 MNHNY, CDR2 SVGAGI (reference sequence). This CDR3 contains 15 residues. Unmatched junction bases numbered 4, after V lost 6 bases and J lost 3 bases. CDR3 amino acids: CASSPGGGGANVLTF. The CDR3 bases are TGTGCCAGCAGCCCAGGGGGCGGTGGGGCCAACGTCCTGACTTTC.

The chain joins TRBV7-8 to TRBJ2-1; TRBD1 aligns across 7 bases. CDR1 SGHVS and CDR2 FQNEAQ come from the germline V gene. J was trimmed by 4 bases and V by 5 bases; bases with no gene match: 8. The CDR3 length is 15 residues. The CDR3 here is CASSLGQALYNEQFF. The CDR3 nucleotides read TGTGCCAGCAGCCTCGGACAGGCCCTGTACAATGAGCAGTTCTTC.

This chain connects TRBV5-1 to TRBJ2-3; TRBD2 agrees at 11 bases. J lost 4 bases, V lost 1 base, and 5 bases had no gene match. The CDR3 runs to 16 residues. Germline loops: CDR1 SGHRS, CDR2 YFSETQ. The CDR3 sequence is CASSLLSSGGPDTQYF. As DNA, the CDR3 is TGCGCCAGCAGCTTGTTGTCTAGCGGGGGGCCAGATACGCAGTATTTT.

The chain combines TRBV29-1 with TRBJ2-4; 8 nucleotides line up with TRBD1. The DNA end is more similar to TRBJ2-5, so the J call may be wrong. Germline V gene data show CDR1 as SQVTM and CDR2 as ANQGSEA. The CDR3 is made up of 14 amino acids. The DNA of the CDR3 is TGCAGCGTGGGAAGGGCAGGGGGCGGAGAGACCCAGTACTTC. This encodes CSVGRAGGGETQYF.

The chain links TRBV7-9 to TRBJ1-6; TRBD1 is a possible D gene (5 bases). V dropped 1 base and J dropped 4 bases, with 11 bases sitting between them. CDR3 length equals 16 residues. The V gene's germline CDR1 is SEHNR and CDR2 FQNEAQ (reference sequence). CDR3 bases: TGTGCCAGCAGCTTAGACGGTCGGGGGTATAATTCACCCCTCCACTTT. Translating it yields CASSLDGRGYNSPLHF.

The chain uses TRBV20-1 and TRBJ1-5; D might be TRBD1 (5 bases). Trimming left V 1 base short and J 3 bases short, with 28 bases between. The germline V gene encodes CDR1 DFQATT and CDR2 SNEGSKA (reference sequence). The CDR3 runs to 20 residues. The CDR3 nucleotides are TGCAGTGCTAGAGGATCCTCAGGGTTTTATGGGCCATACGACAATCAGCCCCAGCATTTT. Protein: CSARGSSGFYGPYDNQPQHF.

The chain couples TRBV18 to TRBJ1-2; D is uncertain. The CDR3 loop spans 14 amino acids. Per the germline V gene, CDR1 is KGHSH and CDR2 is LQKENI. V lost 3 bases to trimming and J lost 0 bases, with 8 bases between them. CDR3 sequence: CASSPSVANYGYTF. The CDR3 nucleotides are TGTGCCAGCTCACCGAGCGTAGCTAACTATGGCTACACCTTC. The entire variable domain, with the rest obtained from reference TRBV18 and TRBJ1-2, is as follows: NAGVMQNPRHLVRRRGQEARLRCSPMKGHSHVYWYRQLPEEGLKFMVYLQKENIIDESGMPKERFSAEFPKEGPSILRIQQVVRGDSAAYFCASSPSVANYGYTFGSGTRLTVV.

J is TRBJ1-3 and V is TRBV7-9; D perhaps matches TRBD1 (6 bases). From germline, CDR1 is SEHNR and CDR2 FQNEAQ (reference sequence). This CDR3 is built from 12 residues. The ends were cut back, 5 bases at V and 7 bases at J, with 9 bases in the middle. The CDR3 sequence is CASSQDSNTIYF. The CDR3 DNA reads as TGTGCCAGCAGCCAGGACAGCAACACCATATATTTT.

CDR3 sequence reads: CASSQQTSGADTQYF. CDR3 DNA sequence: TGTGCCAGCAGCCAACAGACTAGCGGGGCAGATACGCAGTATTTT. V and J are TRBV4-2 and TRBJ2-3; 11 nucleotides line up with TRBD2. The ends lost 2 bases at V and 4 bases at J; junction bases unmatched: 2. The CDR3 sequence is 15 residues long. The germline V gene encodes CDR1 LGHNA and CDR2 YNFKEQ.

This clonotype has a count of ten or more. The chain joins TRBV6-2 or TRBV6-3 to TRBJ2-7; possibly TRBD2 for D (6 bases). This CDR3 has 13 residues. Trimming left V 7 bases short and J 2 bases short, with 12 bases between. CDR1 is MNHEY and CDR2 is SVGEGT in the germline V gene. The CDR3 region has the DNA TGTGCCAGCAAGAGGGAGGCCCCCTACGAGCAGTACTTC. The encoded protein is CASKREAPYEQYF.